This T cell receptor beta chain is drawn from a study of blood T cells in healthy people across ages. A few counts support this clonotype. The use of a sample-barcoded 5' primer and a J-beta primer mix characterized a second PCR of about 7 to 12 cycles. TCRdb independently ran MiXCR on the 5' RACE reads; one entry per CDR3 protein. The table lists about 1,600,000 distinct CDR3 sequences, around 42% of them singletons, with roughly 7.9% in the top ten. Germline V gives CDR1 SQVTM, CDR2 ANQGSEA. CDR3 length equals 14 residues. V was clipped by 2 bases and J by 0 bases; unmatched bases: 3. This sequence joins TRBV29-1 and TRBJ2-5, with TRBD2 matching 7 bases. Sequenced sample: blood. The receptor comes from a woman in her late teens or twenties in good health. CDR3 residues: CSVEFAGDQETQYF. Here the CDR3 DNA reads TGCAGCGTTGAATTCGCGGGGGACCAAGAGACCCAGTACTTC.